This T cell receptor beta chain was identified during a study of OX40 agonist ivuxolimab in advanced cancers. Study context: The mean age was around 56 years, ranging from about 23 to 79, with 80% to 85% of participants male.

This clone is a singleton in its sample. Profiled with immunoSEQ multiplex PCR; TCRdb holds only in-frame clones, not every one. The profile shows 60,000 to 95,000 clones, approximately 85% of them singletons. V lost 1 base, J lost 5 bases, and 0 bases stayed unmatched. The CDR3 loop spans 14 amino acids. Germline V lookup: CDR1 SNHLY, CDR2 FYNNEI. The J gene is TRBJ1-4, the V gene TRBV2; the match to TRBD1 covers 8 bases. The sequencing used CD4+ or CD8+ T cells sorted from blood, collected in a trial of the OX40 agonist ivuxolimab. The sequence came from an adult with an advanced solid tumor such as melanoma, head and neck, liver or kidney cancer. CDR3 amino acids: CASSEGTGNEKLFF. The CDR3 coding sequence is TGTGCCAGCAGTGAAGGGACAGGGAATGAAAAACTGTTTTTT.